This T cell receptor (beta chain) was documented in a study of blood T cell repertoires in COVID-19. Overall study: Researchers got acute and convalescent COVID-19 samples from the United States, Italy and Spain. Sources were T cells, B-cell-depleted T cells, or PBMCs; the material itself was cDNA or gDNA.

Germline-derived CDR1 and CDR2 are SGHAT and FQNNGV. The V and J ends lost 3 bases and 3 bases, in that order; junction bases with no gene match: 4. The CDR3 has 14 residues. Measured with immunoSEQ multiplex PCR; TCRdb has only the in-frame clones, and not every one. Of 160,000 or so clones in the sample, roughly 78% are singletons; the top ten hold roughly 6.8%. This clone was recorded a few times. The sample was peripheral blood. The sequence came from a man between 65 and 80 years old with active or convalescent COVID-19. The V gene is TRBV11-2, the J gene TRBJ1-1; TRBD1 matches 7 bases. CDR3 DNA sequence: TGTGCCAGCAGCTTCCGACAGGGCTACACTGAAGCTTTCTTT. Its protein product is CASSFRQGYTEAFF.